This T cell receptor beta chain is drawn from a study of response to subunit inactivated influenza vaccine. TCRdb ran MiXCR on the RT-PCR reads and lists one entry per CDR3 protein. The data show hundreds of thousands of distinct CDR3 sequences, 12% to 15% seen once. Study-wide results and caveats: T cells newly recruited by each seasonal influenza vaccination are few, the authors suggested.

The germline CDR1 and CDR2 sequences are ENHRY and SYGVKD. This CDR3 has 15 amino acids. V lost 2 bases, J lost 5 bases, and 15 bases lay in between. This clonotype was seen many times. What it binds is not known. This chain links TRBV10-3 with TRBJ1-2; weak D call: TRBD1 (6 bases). The clonotype comes from a man aged 45-65 years who received an inactivated influenza vaccine. Sequenced here: PBMCs from blood, sampled 14 days before vaccination. The CDR3 nucleotides read TGTGCCATCAGTGAGCGGGCAGGGGTTGCGTATGGCTACACCTTC. This encodes CAISERAGVAYGYTF.